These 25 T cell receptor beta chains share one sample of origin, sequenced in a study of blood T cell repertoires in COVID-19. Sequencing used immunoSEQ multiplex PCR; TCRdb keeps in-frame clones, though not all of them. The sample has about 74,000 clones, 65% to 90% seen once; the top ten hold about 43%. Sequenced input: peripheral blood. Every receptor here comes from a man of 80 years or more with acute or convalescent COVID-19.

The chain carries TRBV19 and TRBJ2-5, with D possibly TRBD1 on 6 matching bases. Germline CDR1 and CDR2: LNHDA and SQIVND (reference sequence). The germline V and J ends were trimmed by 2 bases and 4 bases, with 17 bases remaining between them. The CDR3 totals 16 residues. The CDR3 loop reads CASSISGRGGGETQYF. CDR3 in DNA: TGTGCCAGTAGTATATCAGGCCGAGGGGGTGGAGAGACCCAGTACTTC.

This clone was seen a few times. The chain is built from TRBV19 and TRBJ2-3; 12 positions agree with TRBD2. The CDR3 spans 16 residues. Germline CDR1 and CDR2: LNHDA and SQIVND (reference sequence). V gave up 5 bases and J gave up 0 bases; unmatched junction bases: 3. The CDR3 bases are TGTGCCAGTAGTTCTCTAGCGGGAGGGAGCACAGATACGCAGTATTTT. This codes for CASSSLAGGSTDTQYF.

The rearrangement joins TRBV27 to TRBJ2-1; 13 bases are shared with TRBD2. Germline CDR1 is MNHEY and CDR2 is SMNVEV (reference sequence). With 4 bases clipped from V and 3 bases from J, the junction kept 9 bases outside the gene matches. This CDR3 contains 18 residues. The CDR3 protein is CASSSLLRTSGGYNEQFF. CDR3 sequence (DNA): TGTGCCAGCAGTTCCCTTCTTAGGACTAGCGGGGGCTACAATGAGCAGTTCTTC.

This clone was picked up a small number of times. CDR3 protein: CSVEDRPGGMNTEAFF. The DNA of the CDR3 is TGCAGCGTTGAAGATCGCCCAGGGGGTATGAACACTGAAGCTTTCTTT. This chain uses TRBV29-1 with TRBJ1-1; 7 bases match TRBD1. There are 16 residues in the CDR3. CDR1 and CDR2 (germline): SQVTM, ANQGSEA. The V segment lost 0 bases and the J segment 0 bases; nucleotides outside the gene matches: 7.

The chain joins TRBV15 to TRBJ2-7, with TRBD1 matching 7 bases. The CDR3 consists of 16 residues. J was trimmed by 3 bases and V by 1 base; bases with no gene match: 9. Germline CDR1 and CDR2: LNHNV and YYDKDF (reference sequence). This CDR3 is CATSRGLNRGSYEQYF. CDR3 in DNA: TGTGCCACCAGCAGAGGTCTAAACAGGGGCAGCTACGAGCAGTACTTC. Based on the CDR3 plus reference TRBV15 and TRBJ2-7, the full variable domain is DAMVIQNPRYQVTQFGKPVTLSCSQTLNHNVMYWYQQKSSQAPKLLFHYYDKDFNNEADTPDNFQSRRPNTSFCFLDIRSPGLGDTAMYLCATSRGLNRGSYEQYFGPGTRLTVT.

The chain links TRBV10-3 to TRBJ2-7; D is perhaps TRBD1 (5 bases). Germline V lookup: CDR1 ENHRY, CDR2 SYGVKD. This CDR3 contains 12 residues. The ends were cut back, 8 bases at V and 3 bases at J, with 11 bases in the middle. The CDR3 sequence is CAIGQGSYEQYF. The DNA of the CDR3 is TGTGCCATCGGGCAGGGCAGCTACGAGCAGTACTTC.

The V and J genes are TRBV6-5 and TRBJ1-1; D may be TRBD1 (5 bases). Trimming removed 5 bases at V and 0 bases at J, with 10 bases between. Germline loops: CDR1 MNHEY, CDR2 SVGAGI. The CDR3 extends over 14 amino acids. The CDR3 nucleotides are TGTGCCAGCAGTACGGACATGATGAACACTGAAGCTTTCTTT. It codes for CASSTDMMNTEAFF.

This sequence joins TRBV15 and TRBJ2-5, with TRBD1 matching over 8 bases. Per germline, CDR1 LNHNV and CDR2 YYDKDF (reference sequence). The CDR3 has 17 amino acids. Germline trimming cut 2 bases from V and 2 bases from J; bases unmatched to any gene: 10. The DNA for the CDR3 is TGTGCCACCAGCAGATCCCTTGGACAGGGTGGGCAAGAGACCCAGTACTTC. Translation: CATSRSLGQGGQETQYF.

CDR3 sequence: CASSLVLEAFF. CDR3 bases: TGTGCCAGCAGCTTAGTCCTCGAAGCTTTCTTT. The chain couples TRBV11-1 to TRBJ1-1; D is unresolved. The V gene lost 1 base and the J gene lost 8 bases, with 5 bases spanning the gap. This CDR3 is built from 11 residues. Looked up from germline, CDR1 is SGHAT and CDR2 is FQDESV (reference sequence). The entire variable domain, with the rest obtained from reference TRBV11-1 and TRBJ1-1, is as follows: EAEVAQSPRYKITEKSQAVAFWCDPISGHATLYWYRQILGQGPELLVQFQDESVVDDSQLPKDRFSAERLKGVDSTLKIQPAELGDSAMYLCASSLVLEAFFGQGTRLTVV.

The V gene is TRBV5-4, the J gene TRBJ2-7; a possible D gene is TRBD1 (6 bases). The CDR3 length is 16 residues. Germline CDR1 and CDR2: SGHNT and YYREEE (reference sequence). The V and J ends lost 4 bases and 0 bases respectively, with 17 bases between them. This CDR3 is CASSPTGTHISYEQYF. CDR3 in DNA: TGTGCCAGCAGCCCAACCGGGACACATATCTCCTACGAGCAGTACTTC.

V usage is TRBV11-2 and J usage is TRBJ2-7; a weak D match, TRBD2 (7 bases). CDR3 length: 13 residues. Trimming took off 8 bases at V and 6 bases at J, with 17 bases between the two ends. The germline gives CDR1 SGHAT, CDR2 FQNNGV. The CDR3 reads CASDYMGGREQYF. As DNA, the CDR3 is TGTGCCAGCGACTACATGGGGGGGCGCGAGCAGTACTTC.

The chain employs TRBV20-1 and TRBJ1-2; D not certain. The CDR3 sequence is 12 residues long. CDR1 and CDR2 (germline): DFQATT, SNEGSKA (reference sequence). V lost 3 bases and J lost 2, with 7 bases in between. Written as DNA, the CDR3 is TGCAGTGCTAGTGGGCAGAACTATGGCTACACCTTC. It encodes CSASGQNYGYTF.

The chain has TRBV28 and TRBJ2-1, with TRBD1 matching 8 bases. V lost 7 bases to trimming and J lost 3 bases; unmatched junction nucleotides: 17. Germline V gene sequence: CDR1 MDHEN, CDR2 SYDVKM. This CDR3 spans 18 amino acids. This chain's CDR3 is CASILDWTGTLDYNEQFF. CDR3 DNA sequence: TGTGCCAGCATACTGGACTGGACAGGGACCCTGGACTACAATGAGCAGTTCTTC.

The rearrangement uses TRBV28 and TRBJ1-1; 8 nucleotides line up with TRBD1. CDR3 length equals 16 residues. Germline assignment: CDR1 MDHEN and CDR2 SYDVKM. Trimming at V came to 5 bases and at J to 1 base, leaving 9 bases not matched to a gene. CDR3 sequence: CASSLSGGGGNTEAFF. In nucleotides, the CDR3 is TGTGCCAGCAGTCTCTCAGGGGGCGGAGGGAACACTGAAGCTTTCTTT.

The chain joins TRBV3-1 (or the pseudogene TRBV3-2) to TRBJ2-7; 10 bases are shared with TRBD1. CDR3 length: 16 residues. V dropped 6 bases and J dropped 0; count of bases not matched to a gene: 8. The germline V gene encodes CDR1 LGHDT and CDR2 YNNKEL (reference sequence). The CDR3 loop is CASSWRGQGDSYEQYF. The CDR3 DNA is TGTGCCAGCAGTTGGCGCGGACAGGGGGACTCCTACGAGCAGTACTTC.

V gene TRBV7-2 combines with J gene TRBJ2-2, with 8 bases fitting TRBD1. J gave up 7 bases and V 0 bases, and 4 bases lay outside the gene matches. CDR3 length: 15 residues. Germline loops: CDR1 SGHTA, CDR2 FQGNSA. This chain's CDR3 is CASSLAVTGVGELFF. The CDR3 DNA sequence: TGTGCCAGCAGCTTAGCAGTGACAGGGGTCGGGGAGCTGTTTTTT.

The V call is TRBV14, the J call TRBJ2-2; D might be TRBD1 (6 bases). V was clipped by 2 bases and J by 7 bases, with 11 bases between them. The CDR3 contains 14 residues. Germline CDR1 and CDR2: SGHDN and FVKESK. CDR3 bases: TGTGCCAGCAGCCAACAGGGGAGTCACGGGGAGCTGTTTTTT. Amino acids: CASSQQGSHGELFF. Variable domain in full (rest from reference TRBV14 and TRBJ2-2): EAGVTQFPSHSVIEKGQTVTLRCDPISGHDNLYWYRRVMGKEIKFLLHFVKESKQDESGMPNNRFLAERTGGTYSTLKVQPAELEDSGVYFCASSQQGSHGELFFGEGSRLTVL.

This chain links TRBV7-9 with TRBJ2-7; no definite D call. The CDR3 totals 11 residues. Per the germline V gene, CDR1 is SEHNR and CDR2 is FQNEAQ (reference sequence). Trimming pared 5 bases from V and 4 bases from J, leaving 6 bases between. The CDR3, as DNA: TGTGCCAGCAGCCGAGGTTACGAGCAGTACTTC. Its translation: CASSRGYEQYF.

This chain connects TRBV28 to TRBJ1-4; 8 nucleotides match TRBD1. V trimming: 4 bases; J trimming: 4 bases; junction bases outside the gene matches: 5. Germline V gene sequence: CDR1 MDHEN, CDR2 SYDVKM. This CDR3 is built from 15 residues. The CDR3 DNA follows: TGTGCCAGCAGTTCAGGGGACAGGATTAATGAAAAACTGTTTTTT. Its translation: CASSSGDRINEKLFF.

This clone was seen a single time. For the CDR3, the DNA is TGCGCCAGCAGCTTGTGGCAGGGAAGCTTCTTCGAAGAGACCCAGTACTTC. Protein product: CASSLWQGSFFEETQYF. This sequence joins TRBV5-1 and TRBJ2-5, with D possibly TRBD1 on 5 matching bases. The germline V gene has CDR1 SGHRS and CDR2 YFSETQ. This CDR3 is 17 amino acids long. V shed 1 base and J shed 3 bases, with 19 bases lying between them.

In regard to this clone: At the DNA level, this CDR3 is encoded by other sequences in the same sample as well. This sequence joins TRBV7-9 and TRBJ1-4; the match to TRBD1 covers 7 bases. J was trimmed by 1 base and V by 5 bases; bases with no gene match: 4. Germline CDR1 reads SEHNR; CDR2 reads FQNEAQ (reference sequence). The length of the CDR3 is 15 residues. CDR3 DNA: TGTGCCAGCAGCCCTCCAGGGGGAACTAATGAAAAACTGTTTTTT. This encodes CASSPPGGTNEKLFF. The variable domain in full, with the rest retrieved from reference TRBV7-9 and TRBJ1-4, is DTGVSQNPRHKITKRGQNVTFRCDPISEHNRLYWYRQTLGQGPEFLTYFQNEAQLEKSRLLSDRFSAERPKGSFSTLEIQRTEQGDSAMYLCASSPPGGTNEKLFFGSGTQLSVL.

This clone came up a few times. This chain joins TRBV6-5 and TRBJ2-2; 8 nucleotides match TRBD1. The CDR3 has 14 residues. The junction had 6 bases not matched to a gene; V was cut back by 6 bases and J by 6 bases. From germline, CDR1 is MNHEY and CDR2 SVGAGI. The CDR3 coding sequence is TGTGCCAGCAGAAACCCGGGACAGGCCGGGGAGCTGTTTTTT. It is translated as CASRNPGQAGELFF.

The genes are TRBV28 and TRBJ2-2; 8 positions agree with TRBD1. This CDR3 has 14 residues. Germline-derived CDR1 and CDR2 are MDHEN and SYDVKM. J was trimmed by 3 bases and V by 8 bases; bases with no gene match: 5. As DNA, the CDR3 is TGTGCCAGCGGTAGACAGGGGTACACCGGGGAGCTGTTTTTT. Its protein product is CASGRQGYTGELFF. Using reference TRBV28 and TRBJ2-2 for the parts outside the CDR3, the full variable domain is DVKVTQSSRYLVKRTGEKVFLECVQDMDHENMFWYRQDPGLGLRLIYFSYDVKMKEKGDIPEGYSVSREKKERFSLILESASTNQTSMYLCASGRQGYTGELFFGEGSRLTVL.

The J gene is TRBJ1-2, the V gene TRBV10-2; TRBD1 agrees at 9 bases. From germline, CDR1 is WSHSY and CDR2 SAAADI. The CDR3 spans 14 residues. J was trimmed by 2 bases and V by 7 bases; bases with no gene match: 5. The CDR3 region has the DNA TGCGCCAGCAAGTTAACAGGGGGCAACTATGGCTACACCTTC. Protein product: CASKLTGGNYGYTF.

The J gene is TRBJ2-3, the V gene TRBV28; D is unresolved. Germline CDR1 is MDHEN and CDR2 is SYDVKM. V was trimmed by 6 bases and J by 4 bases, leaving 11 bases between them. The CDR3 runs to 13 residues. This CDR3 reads CASSSPPADTQYF. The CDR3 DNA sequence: TGTGCCAGCAGCTCTCCCCCCGCAGATACGCAGTATTTT.